These T cell receptor beta chains were read from a single sample in a study of CXCR3-negative and CXCR3-positive naive CD8 T cells. After re-calling the 5' RACE reads, TCRdb lists one entry per CDR3 protein, DNA absent. The sample features about 130,000 distinct CDR3 sequences, with roughly 0.31% in its top ten. Sequenced sample: naive CXCR3- CD8+ T cells from blood. These receptor sequences come from a human donor in good health. Some clones in this sample may be carry-over from other donors' samples. CDR3s include the opening cysteine and the closing phenylalanine or tryptophan. The order of the fields is J gene, V gene, CDR3 protein.

j_call: TRBJ1-1; v_call: TRBV20-1; cdr3_aa: CSARDRTRDRGTEAFF
j_call: TRBJ2-5; v_call: TRBV5-4; cdr3_aa: CASSLKAVWGLETQYF
j_call: TRBJ2-2; v_call: TRBV15; cdr3_aa: CATSSRASNTGELFF
j_call: TRBJ2-2; v_call: TRBV12-3/TRBV12-4; cdr3_aa: CASSFGSPDGELFF
j_call: TRBJ2-3; v_call: TRBV3-1; cdr3_aa: CASSQDVADTQYF
j_call: TRBJ2-5; v_call: TRBV28; cdr3_aa: CASSRDSQETQYF
j_call: TRBJ2-2; v_call: TRBV28; cdr3_aa: CASSLLDLNTGELFF
j_call: TRBJ2-6; v_call: TRBV12-3/TRBV12-4; cdr3_aa: CASSPRDTFSSGANVLTF
j_call: TRBJ1-2; v_call: TRBV4-3; cdr3_aa: CASSLDAQTAVRSGYTF
j_call: TRBJ2-1; v_call: TRBV29-1; cdr3_aa: CSVWEGSEQFF
j_call: TRBJ2-1; v_call: TRBV28; cdr3_aa: CASSLGPLLSAGRSYNEQFF
j_call: TRBJ1-1; v_call: TRBV6-2/TRBV6-3; cdr3_aa: CASNQGSHTEAFF
j_call: TRBJ2-1; v_call: TRBV11-2; cdr3_aa: CASSAKPPFVSSYNEQFF
j_call: TRBJ2-7; v_call: TRBV7-6; cdr3_aa: CASSLEEGSYEQYF
j_call: TRBJ1-1; v_call: TRBV5-1; cdr3_aa: CASSTRTGVVMNTEAFF
j_call: TRBJ2-7; v_call: TRBV7-2; cdr3_aa: CASSPGTSGDEQYF
j_call: TRBJ1-1; v_call: TRBV7-3; cdr3_aa: CASSPSPESYTEAFF
j_call: TRBJ2-7; v_call: TRBV11-2; cdr3_aa: CASSLQGTYEQYF
j_call: TRBJ2-7; v_call: TRBV29-1; cdr3_aa: CSVVQGPAYEQYF
j_call: TRBJ1-3; v_call: TRBV7-8; cdr3_aa: CASSLASWQVDSGNTIYF
j_call: TRBJ2-7; v_call: TRBV7-3; cdr3_aa: CASSLGGGLSYEQYF
j_call: TRBJ2-3; v_call: TRBV28; cdr3_aa: CASSFPSGGGPHTDTQYF
j_call: TRBJ1-1; v_call: TRBV5-1; cdr3_aa: CASSLETGHGTEAFF
j_call: TRBJ2-3; v_call: TRBV15; cdr3_aa: CATSRDWGVTDTQYF